This passage covers 21 T cell receptor beta chains from one sample sequenced in a study of identical twins. TCRdb processed the 5' RACE reads anew with MiXCR; each CDR3 protein has one entry. This sample yields a few hundred thousand distinct CDR3 sequences, of which about a fifth are seen a single time; roughly 12% belongs to the top ten. What was sequenced was naive T cells sorted from blood. These receptor sequences come from a man over 45 in good health.

The rearrangement joins TRBV28 to TRBJ1-4; TRBD1 matches at 7 bases. Germline CDR1 reads MDHEN; CDR2 reads SYDVKM. V shed 5 bases, J shed 6 bases, and the junction held 9 bases outside the gene matches. This CDR3 region has 15 residues. CDR3 amino acids: CASSPVGGADEKLFF. Here the CDR3 DNA reads TGTGCCAGCAGTCCAGTAGGGGGCGCCGATGAAAAACTGTTTTTT.

The chain links TRBV7-2 to TRBJ2-7; 10 bases fit TRBD1. V lost 5 bases and J lost 7; bases outside the gene matches: 8. The length of the CDR3 is 14 residues. The germline gives CDR1 SGHTA, CDR2 FQGNSA. The CDR3 loop is CASSIGQGVVEQYF. The CDR3 DNA is TGTGCCAGCAGCATCGGACAGGGGGTGGTGGAGCAGTACTTC.

This clonotype was seen repeatedly, ten times or more. The V and J genes are TRBV27 and TRBJ1-1; D ambiguous. Germline assignment: CDR1 MNHEY and CDR2 SMNVEV (reference sequence). This CDR3 spans 15 amino acids. The ends were cut back, 5 bases at V and 1 base at J, with 14 bases in the middle. CDR3 sequence: CASSPRLIPNTEAFF. DNA of the CDR3: TGTGCCAGCAGTCCCCGACTGATACCGAACACTGAAGCTTTCTTT.

This clonotype came up many times. The chain uses TRBV10-2 and TRBJ2-3, with a tentative D call TRBD2 (5 bases). V shed 5 bases and J shed 0 bases, with 9 bases lying between them. Germline CDR1 reads WSHSY; CDR2 reads SAAADI. This CDR3 is 14 amino acids long. The CDR3 spells CASSLRASTDTQYF. The CDR3 coding sequence is TGCGCCAGCAGTTTGAGGGCCAGCACAGATACGCAGTATTTT.

This clonotype occurred many times. This rearrangement joins TRBV6-6 to TRBJ1-5; weak D call: TRBD1 (5 bases). This CDR3 is built from 13 residues. The germline V gene has CDR1 MNHNY and CDR2 SVGAGI (reference sequence). With 6 bases removed from V and 4 bases from J, the gap between germline ends came to 10 bases. This chain's CDR3 is CASSRRGNQPQHF. For the CDR3, the DNA is TGTGCCAGCAGCAGACGGGGGAATCAGCCCCAGCATTTT.

This chain connects TRBV28 to TRBJ2-1; TRBD2 matches 8 bases. This CDR3 has 17 amino acids. Germline lookup yields CDR1 MDHEN and CDR2 SYDVKM. With V trimmed by 8 bases and J by 5 bases, 17 bases remained unmatched. In nucleotides, the CDR3 is TGTGCCAGCCCCCCGGGGGTAGCGGGATCGGTGGACAATGAGCAGTTCTTC. It translates to CASPPGVAGSVDNEQFF.

A few counts support this clonotype. This rearrangement joins TRBV15 to TRBJ2-3; D not certain. With 6 bases removed from V and 5 bases from J, the gap between germline ends came to 21 bases. The CDR3 is made up of 16 amino acids. The germline V gene encodes CDR1 LNHNV and CDR2 YYDKDF (reference sequence). In nucleotides, the CDR3 is TGTGCCACCAGTACTCACCGTAGAAGCGCGAAAGATACGCAGTATTTT. As protein: CATSTHRRSAKDTQYF.

The rearrangement uses TRBV4-3 and TRBJ2-7; D perhaps matches TRBD2 (5 bases). Germline V gene lookup returns CDR1 LGHNA and CDR2 YSLEER. Between the trimmed V and J ends, which lost 0 bases and 1 base, there was a span of 10 bases. The length of the CDR3 is 15 residues. CDR3 sequence reads: CASSQDNGGSYEQYF. The DNA of the CDR3 is TGCGCCAGCAGCCAAGACAACGGAGGATCCTACGAGCAGTACTTC.

The CDR3: CAWSAGTGGQPQHF. The CDR3 bases are TGTGCCTGGAGTGCAGGGACAGGGGGCCAGCCCCAGCATTTT. The chain carries TRBV30 and TRBJ1-5; TRBD1 agrees at 12 bases. Germline V gives CDR1 GTSNPN, CDR2 SVGIG (reference sequence). CDR3 length equals 14 residues. J was trimmed by 7 bases and V by 1 base; bases with no gene match: 2.

This clonotype has at least ten counts. The J gene is TRBJ2-7, the V gene TRBV5-1; D remains ambiguous. Germline loops: CDR1 SGHRS, CDR2 YFSETQ. CDR3 length: 12 amino acids. V was shortened by 0 bases and J by 3 bases, with 4 bases between the two germline ends. CDR3 DNA sequence: TGCGCCAGCAGCTTGGAGCACTACGAGCAGTACTTC. Protein sequence: CASSLEHYEQYF.

The chain employs TRBV6-5 and TRBJ1-4; 8 nucleotides align to TRBD1. The CDR3 loop spans 14 amino acids. With 0 bases clipped from V and 8 bases from J, the junction kept 2 bases outside the gene matches. Germline V gives CDR1 MNHEY, CDR2 SVGAGI. The CDR3, as DNA: TGTGCCAGCAGTTACTCCAACAGGGGGGAAAAACTGTTTTTT. This codes for CASSYSNRGEKLFF.

In its sample, this clonotype was seen many times. This sequence joins TRBV20-1 and TRBJ2-1, with 8 bases matching TRBD2. Germline CDR1 and CDR2: DFQATT and SNEGSKA (reference sequence). The CDR3 totals 16 residues. The trim removed 0 bases at V and 4 bases at J, leaving 8 bases unmatched. The CDR3 spells CSARDAASGYYNEQFF. The CDR3 DNA sequence: TGCAGTGCTAGAGATGCGGCTAGCGGGTATTACAATGAGCAGTTCTTC.

This clonotype was detected a few times. V and J are TRBV19 and TRBJ1-1; D is uncertain. Germline CDR1 reads LNHDA; CDR2 reads SQIVND (reference sequence). The CDR3 runs to 12 residues. Trimming removed 7 bases at V and 7 bases at J, with 13 bases between. The CDR3 nucleotides read TGTGCCAGTACGTTGACCGGAGTTGAAGCTTTCTTT. It encodes CASTLTGVEAFF.

This rearrangement joins TRBV20-1 to TRBJ2-7, with TRBD2 matching over 10 bases. The CDR3 extends over 15 amino acids. Germline V gene data show CDR1 as DFQATT and CDR2 as SNEGSKA (reference sequence). With V trimmed by 0 bases and J by 5 bases, 7 bases remained unmatched. The DNA of the CDR3 is TGCAGTGCTAGAGATAGGCGACTAGCGGGCCACGAGCAGTACTTC. This gives the protein CSARDRRLAGHEQYF.

The chain employs TRBV7-9 and TRBJ1-2; maybe TRBD1 (6 bases). The V end lost 5 bases, the J end lost 2 bases, and 9 bases lay between the germline ends. The CDR3 has 13 amino acids. Germline values: CDR1 SEHNR, CDR2 FQNEAQ (reference sequence). The CDR3 DNA reads as TGTGCCAGCAGCAACGACAGGAACTATGGCTACACCTTC. It specifies CASSNDRNYGYTF.

This clonotype has ten or more counts. V is TRBV18 and J is TRBJ2-3; 7 bases are a match to TRBD1. Trimming at V came to 8 bases and at J to 3 bases, leaving 2 bases not matched to a gene. CDR1 and CDR2 (germline): KGHSH, LQKENI. CDR3 size: 12 residues. The CDR3 DNA is TGTGCCAGCCGACAGGGAACAGATACGCAGTATTTT. Translated, it gives CASRQGTDTQYF.

This clonotype came up many times. This rearrangement joins TRBV9 to TRBJ2-1, with D possibly called TRBD1 or TRBD2 (5 bases each). V lost 0 bases, J lost 3 bases, and 10 bases lay in between. Germline V gene sequence: CDR1 SGDLS, CDR2 YYNGEE. The CDR3 sequence is 15 residues long. The chain's CDR3 is CASSVGGYGYNEQFF. CDR3 sequence (DNA): TGTGCCAGCAGCGTAGGGGGGTATGGCTACAATGAGCAGTTCTTC.

This clonotype has at least ten counts. The V and J genes are TRBV6-5 and TRBJ2-3; D may be TRBD2 (5 bases). This CDR3 region has 15 residues. CDR1 is MNHEY, CDR2 SVGAGI, per germline. Trimming took 4 bases from V and 0 from J, leaving 11 bases between them. The DNA of the CDR3 is TGTGCCAGCAGTTCAGGACTGGCTAGCACAGATACGCAGTATTTT. This translates into CASSSGLASTDTQYF.

This clonotype showed up just a few times. V is TRBV7-9 and J is TRBJ2-3; D is possibly TRBD2 (5 bases). CDR1 and CDR2 (germline): SEHNR, FQNEAQ (reference sequence). Deletions cut 2 bases from V and 8 bases from J, with 11 bases between. CDR3 length: 13 residues. The CDR3 DNA reads as TGTGCCAGCAGCTTAAAATTCGGAGGTACGCAGTATTTT. Translating it yields CASSLKFGGTQYF.

This clonotype showed up just a few times. The chain uses TRBV6-2 or TRBV6-3 and TRBJ2-2, with 7 bases matching TRBD2. Germline CDR1 is MNHEY and CDR2 is SVGEGT. The CDR3 totals 19 residues. The V and J ends lost 5 bases and 1 base, in that order; junction bases with no gene match: 16. This CDR3 reads CASSPTSVNEDLNTGELFF. CDR3 nucleotides: TGTGCCAGCAGTCCCACTAGCGTAAATGAAGACCTGAACACCGGGGAGCTGTTTTTT.

This clonotype was detected once. The chain is built from TRBV11-2 and TRBJ2-7, with D possibly TRBD1 on 6 matching bases. The CDR3 runs 13 residues. Between the trimmed V and J ends, which lost 5 bases and 10 bases, there was a span of 18 bases. Germline V gene data show CDR1 as SGHAT and CDR2 as FQNNGV. CDR3 amino acids: CASSPGQRENQYF. CDR3 bases: TGTGCCAGCAGCCCCGGACAGCGTGAAAACCAGTACTTC.